These 21 T cell receptor beta chains share one sample of origin, sequenced in a study of vaccination and CD4 T cells after COVID-19. The antigens of these receptors remain unknown. Sequencing of cultured CD4+ T cell DNA used the Oncomine TCR Beta short-read assay. Each CDR3 protein gets one entry after TCRdb re-called the PCR reads with MiXCR. Of about 20,000 distinct CDR3 sequences in the sample, around 50% are singletons; the top ten hold around 7%. Treatment: approximately 9-day PBMC culture with coronavirus spike peptide pools or control peptides (ViraFEST assay). The sequenced sample was CD4+ T cells from blood, cultured in vitro, obtained before SARS-CoV-2 vaccination. The receptors were gathered from a human donor who had recovered from COVID-19.

The chain carries TRBV10-1 and TRBJ2-7; 11 bases align to TRBD2. Per the germline V gene, CDR1 is WNHNN and CDR2 is SYGVQD (reference sequence). V gave up 10 bases and J gave up 7 bases; unmatched junction bases: 9. This CDR3 spans 13 amino acids. CDR3 sequence (DNA): TGCGCCATCTCACCTAGCGGGAGGCGGGAGCAGTACTTC. Protein: CAISPSGRREQYF.

The chain combines TRBV9 with TRBJ1-1; tentative D call: TRBD1 (6 bases). V dropped 4 bases and J dropped 4 bases, with 17 bases sitting between them. The CDR3 has 15 residues. Germline CDR1 reads SGDLS; CDR2 reads YYNGEE. The CDR3 sequence: CASSSRPGAGTEAFF. The CDR3 DNA reads as TGTGCCAGCAGCTCAAGGCCGGGGGCGGGCACTGAAGCTTTCTTT.

V is TRBV19 and J is TRBJ2-3; the D is unclear. The ends were cut back, 8 bases at V and 2 bases at J, with 17 bases in the middle. The CDR3 loop spans 15 amino acids. The germline CDR1 and CDR2 sequences are LNHDA and SQIVND (reference sequence). Written as DNA, the CDR3 is TGTGCCAGTTCCCTGGCTAGAGAAACCACAGATACGCAGTATTTT. Translated: CASSLARETTDTQYF.

The chain joins TRBV9 to TRBJ2-1; D is possibly TRBD2 (5 bases). Trimming cost V 4 bases and J 10 bases, with 15 bases left between them. The CDR3 has 13 residues. The germline V gene encodes CDR1 SGDLS and CDR2 YYNGEE. The DNA of the CDR3 is TGTGCCAGCAGCCCCCAGGTGGGAGTCGAGCAGTTCTTC. This gives the protein CASSPQVGVEQFF.

This chain uses TRBV27 with TRBJ2-3; weak D call: TRBD2 (6 bases). The V end lost 11 bases, the J end lost 0 bases, and 12 bases lay between the germline ends. The CDR3 loop spans 13 amino acids. Germline V CDR1 and CDR2: MNHEY, SMNVEV (reference sequence). The CDR3 loop is CASRGVSTDTQYF. CDR3 DNA sequence: TGTGCCTCTCGCGGGGTTAGCACAGATACGCAGTATTTT.

This clonotype was picked up a small number of times. The chain carries TRBV6-2 or TRBV6-3 and TRBJ2-3, with TRBD2 as a possible D gene (5 bases). CDR1 is MNHEY and CDR2 is SVGEGT in the germline V gene. V dropped 8 bases and J dropped 5 bases, with 17 bases sitting between them. The CDR3 consists of 14 residues. CDR3 in amino acids: CASVGTLEGDTQYF. The CDR3, as DNA: TGTGCCAGCGTAGGCACACTAGAAGGAGATACGCAGTATTTT.

This clonotype appeared once. The chain uses TRBV27 and TRBJ2-4, with D perhaps TRBD2 (6 bases). V was cut by 5 bases and J by 0 bases, with 17 bases left in between. Germline CDR1 MNHEY, CDR2 SMNVEV (reference sequence). The CDR3 runs to 17 residues. The CDR3 is CASSPPGTEAAKNIQYF. The CDR3 region has the DNA TGTGCCAGCAGTCCACCCGGGACTGAGGCAGCCAAAAACATTCAGTACTTC.

This clonotype has just a few counts. The CDR3 DNA is TGTGCCAGCAGGAGGCAAGAGACCCAGTACTTC. Translating it yields CASRRQETQYF. The chain is built from TRBV2 and TRBJ2-5; unclear D gene. CDR1 is SNHLY and CDR2 is FYNNEI in the germline V gene. This CDR3 comprises 11 residues. Trimming shortened V by 6 bases and J by 2 bases, and 4 bases separated the two germline ends.

The CDR3 spells CASSRDGYGLGGETQYF. The CDR3 nucleotides are TGTGCCAGCTCGCGGGATGGGTACGGACTTGGGGGAGAGACCCAGTACTTC. The chain joins TRBV2 to TRBJ2-5, with D possibly matching TRBD2 (6 bases). The CDR3 has 17 amino acids. Deletions cut 8 bases from V and 4 bases from J, with 26 bases between. Germline CDR1 is SNHLY and CDR2 is FYNNEI. Full variable domain (outside the CDR3, taken from reference TRBV2 and TRBJ2-5): EPEVTQTPSHQVTQMGQEVILRCVPISNHLYFYWYRQILGQKVEFLVSFYNNEISEKSEIFDDQFSVERPDGSNFTLKIRSTKLEDSAMYFCASSRDGYGLGGETQYFGPGTRLLVL.

The chain carries TRBV7-2 and TRBJ1-6; possible D gene TRBD1, 5 bases. CDR3 length equals 17 residues. Germline loops: CDR1 SGHTA, CDR2 FQGNSA. Trimming pared 1 base from V and 6 bases from J, leaving 16 bases between. This CDR3 reads CASSLVGPGLGNSPLHF. As DNA, the CDR3 is TGTGCCAGCAGCTTAGTCGGTCCAGGGCTCGGTAATTCACCCCTCCACTTT.

Only one count was recorded for this clonotype. The chain carries TRBV19 and TRBJ1-5; possible D gene TRBD1, 5 bases. CDR1 is LNHDA, CDR2 SQIVND, per germline (reference sequence). The CDR3 is 15 residues long. V was pared by 3 bases and J by 6 bases, with 15 bases between. The CDR3 region is CASSIQAGWGQPQHF. Here the CDR3 DNA reads TGTGCCAGTAGTATCCAAGCAGGGTGGGGTCAGCCCCAGCATTTT.

CDR3 bases: TGCAGTGCCCCCGGGACAGGGTTCTCCTACGAGCAGTACTTC. Translation: CSAPGTGFSYEQYF. The rearrangement joins TRBV20-1 to TRBJ2-7, with 9 positions matching TRBD1. Germline CDR1 reads DFQATT; CDR2 reads SNEGSKA (reference sequence). The junction had 6 bases not matched to a gene; V was cut back by 6 bases and J by 0 bases. The CDR3 is 14 residues long.

This clonotype was observed a single time. The junction shows a germline mismatch at one end, possibly a read error. This sequence joins TRBV20-1 and TRBJ2-5; D remains ambiguous. Germline CDR1 reads DFQATT; CDR2 reads SNEGSKA (reference sequence). The CDR3 consists of 15 residues. The chain's CDR3 is CSARVRPINQETQYF. The CDR3 coding sequence is TGCAGTGCTAGAGTAAGGCCCATAAACCAGGAGACCCAGTACTTC.

This chain joins TRBV5-1 and TRBJ2-5; D is unresolved. The CDR3 spans 14 residues. CDR1 is SGHRS, CDR2 YFSETQ, per germline. V was clipped by 1 base and J by 1 base, with 8 bases between them. CDR3 bases: TGCGCCAGCAGCTTGTCCCGGGCCCAAGAGACCCAGTACTTC. It specifies CASSLSRAQETQYF.

The table lists this clonotype with a few counts. The chain employs TRBV10-1 and TRBJ1-2; 7 positions match TRBD1. The junction had 3 bases not matched to a gene; V was cut back by 4 bases and J by 4 bases. This CDR3 is built from 13 residues. The germline V gene encodes CDR1 WNHNN and CDR2 SYGVQD (reference sequence). The CDR3 DNA is TGCGCCAGCAGTGTCGACAGGGCCTATGGCTACACCTTC. Residues: CASSVDRAYGYTF.

The V call is TRBV20-1, the J call TRBJ2-7; TRBD1 might be the D (6 bases). There are 12 residues in the CDR3. Germline CDR1 and CDR2: DFQATT and SNEGSKA (reference sequence). V was shortened by 2 bases and J by 4 bases, with 9 bases between the two germline ends. The CDR3 coding sequence is TGCAGTGCTAGACTCGGACAGTACGAGCAGTACTTC. The encoded protein is CSARLGQYEQYF.

The chain combines TRBV6-1 with TRBJ2-7, with TRBD1 as a possible D gene (6 bases). This CDR3 has 15 residues. Germline loops: CDR1 MNHNS, CDR2 SASEGT. V lost 5 bases and J 0 bases, leaving 14 bases between the germline ends. For the CDR3, the DNA is TGTGCCAGCAGTACCTCGGGACATCGCTCCTACGAGCAGTACTTC. Translating it yields CASSTSGHRSYEQYF.

The V call is TRBV7-9, the J call TRBJ1-5; possibly TRBD1 for D (5 bases). Trimming shortened V by 5 bases and J by 6 bases, and 14 bases separated the two germline ends. The CDR3 contains 14 residues. In germline, CDR1 is SEHNR, CDR2 FQNEAQ (reference sequence). CDR3 residues: CASSPDGGSQPQHF. The DNA of the CDR3 is TGTGCCAGCAGCCCGGATGGGGGAAGTCAGCCCCAGCATTTT.

The table lists this clonotype with a count of one. The rearrangement joins TRBV19 to TRBJ2-3; TRBD2 matches at 9 bases. The CDR3 has 14 residues. Trimming at V came to 6 bases and at J to 7 bases, leaving 8 bases not matched to a gene. Germline V gives CDR1 LNHDA, CDR2 SQIVND (reference sequence). The DNA of the CDR3 is TGTGCCAGTAGCACCGGGACTAGCCTATATACGCAGTATTTT. This translates into CASSTGTSLYTQYF.

This clonotype was seen a handful of times. The chain carries TRBV6-2 or TRBV6-3 and TRBJ1-2, with D unresolved. V was cut by 6 bases and J by 6 bases, with 20 bases left in between. The CDR3 has 15 residues. From germline, CDR1 is MNHEY and CDR2 SVGEGT. The chain's CDR3 is CASSTIRDPANGYTF. The CDR3 nucleotides read TGTGCCAGCAGCACCATCCGGGATCCAGCCAATGGCTACACCTTC.

The chain uses TRBV12-3 or TRBV12-4 and TRBJ1-2, with a tentative D call TRBD1 (6 bases). This CDR3 has 14 residues. V dropped 6 bases and J dropped 0 bases, with 11 bases sitting between them. This CDR3 reads CASSPGQPNYGYTF. DNA of the CDR3: TGTGCCAGCAGCCCTGGACAGCCTAACTATGGCTACACCTTC.